The subject of this entry is one T cell receptor beta chain. The clone's antigen remains unknown. No base quality information exists; no much larger clone differs at one position. For the CD8 naive samples, CD45RO-negative cells were positively selected for CCR7, yielding a CD45RA+CCR7+ population from which TemRA cells were excluded. Healthy HIV-negative adults with no recently reported acute infections or vaccinations were included as donors. All donors were Caucasian adults living in Nashville, Tennessee, USA. After blood collection by leukapheresis, PBMCs were isolated using Ficoll-Histopaque density gradient centrifugation and then cryopreserved in the vapor phase of liquid nitrogen. Purity and quantity of every magnetically sorted T cell population were checked by analytical flow cytometry. Genomic DNA was isolated from each sorted fraction and quantified by UV absorbance on a Nanodrop 2000c.

These data belong to a study of shared clonotypes between healthy human individuals (dated by TCRdb to about 2020). For the wider study: The cohort comprised a couple of women and a few men aged 18 to 49 years. For each donor, three plates each were used for CD4 naive and CD4 memory, two plates were used for CD8 naive, and one plate was used for CD8 memory. Between about 0.9 and 8.9 billion PBMCs per donor were obtained by leukapheresis. To estimate repertoire size and how much clonotype sharing occurs between individuals, the study deeply sequenced the blood TCR repertoires of several healthy adults. To increase sequencing depth and limit assay-specific biases, TCR repertoire library preparation and sequencing were carried out by different laboratories using diverse techniques. Summary of the overall study and its limitations: The genetic and exposure-history diversity represented was limited by the small number of donors. Larger estimated clonotype richness was generally found for naive subsets than for memory subsets. Incomplete sequencing was indicated by rarefaction of sorted-subset datasets, despite the large sequencing depth. Higher generation probabilities were observed for clonotypes shared by all four sorted-subset donors than for non-shared clonotypes. Based on pairwise subsampling, the degree of clonotype sharing among donors was expected to be affected by sequencing depth. Sharing across a few donors was observed for about 5% of naive CD4, over 3% of naive CD8, roughly 2.3% of memory CD4, and less than 0.45% of memory CD8 clonotypes. Sampling was restricted to blood, and TCR repertoires in tissues likely differ from the TCR repertoires found in blood.

Using the deep immunoSEQ assay, multiplex PCR amplified TCR CDR3 regions from genomic DNA. Extracted genomic DNA from each cell subset was spread evenly across all wells of several immunoSEQ 96-well plates, with each plate serving as a replicate. For sorted subsets, about 0.2 ug genomic DNA, equal to tens of thousands of T cell genomes, was loaded into each replicate PCR. The purified libraries were quantified using a Qubit 3.0 fluorometer, sized with a Bioanalyzer 2100, and then quantified again using the KAPA Library Quantification kit. Every immunoSEQ 96-well plate was sequenced on a separate single-read 150-cycle Illumina NextSeq 550 flow cell. The study's processing was this. The immunoSEQ output contained only junctional sequences without quality scores, so filtering could not match that applied to full-length reads. Sequences were annotated with PyIR, a Python wrapper for IgBLAST v1.9, using IMGT germline references to assign V/J genes and CDR3. Reads were removed for weak V/J assignments (E-value above 1e-6), missing CDR3, stop codons, out-of-frame junctions, or ambiguous translated residues. V3J clonotypes were defined as sequences sharing an identical inferred V gene, J gene, and CDR3 amino acid sequence. Percentage overlap between repertoires was computed as shared unique clonotypes divided by the size of the smaller repertoire. Three approaches were used to assess repertoire richness: RTK rarefaction, the Chao1 estimator, and Recon v2.1 estimates of unobserved clonotypes. For all TCRbeta clonotypes obtained by the gDNA method from a few donors, generation probabilities were computed with OLGA. TCRdb took over this immuneACCESS table, retaining in-frame rearrangements with V and J assigned. Such tables are incomplete; in checked studies, under half of the missing clones stem from an unresolved V gene, and the remainder is unexplained. Clone size and V and J calls were adopted from that table, with D and trimming inferred from the DNA. This sample gives roughly 650,000 clones in total; 96% of them show up just once. The ten largest clonotypes hold 0.11% of the sample.

V is pruned by 6 bases and J by 1 base, leaving 7 bases of the junction without a gene match. From its cysteine to its phenylalanine, the CDR3 spans 15 amino acids. Only the CDR3 portion is preserved as DNA: 45 bases, with reading frame beginning at the first base. CDR1 and CDR2 are read off the germline V gene as SGHAT and FQNNGV. The TCR sequence derives from a woman in her twenties or thirties in good health. The chain couples TRBV11-2 to TRBJ2-7, with 9 bases matching TRBD2. The sample taken for sequencing was naive CD8+ T cells sorted from blood. This sample's cell subset or site label indicates: CD45RA+CCR7+. DNA sequence: TGTGCCAGCAGGGGACTAGCCTCGTCGTCCTACGAGCAGTACTTC. Its translation is CASRGLASSSYEQYF.